The rows below give T cell receptor beta chains drawn from one sample of a study of cytomegalovirus exposure and HLA in healthy donors. Clones were read by immunoSEQ multiplex PCR, and TCRdb kept only the in-frame ones, dropping some. Of over 85,000 clones in the sample, around 87% were seen once. Sequencing used PBMCs. These TCRs come from a woman aged 25 to 39 in good health and CMV-seropositive. The CDR3 runs from the conserved cysteine through the conserved F or W. A D gene is named only where the DNA matches it firmly. The size field is filled for only some rows; it gives once, few, many or a size class.

DNA: TGTGCCAGTATTTCTGCGGGACAGCTAAGTGGCTACACCTTC; CDR3: CASISAGQLSGYTF; J: TRBJ1-2; D: TRBD1; size: .; V: TRBV19
DNA: TGCGCCAGCAGCTTCGACAGGAACACTGAAGCTTTCTTT; CDR3: CASSFDRNTEAFF; J: TRBJ1-1; D: .; size: once; V: TRBV5-1
DNA: TGTGCCAGCAGTGAGGCACAGGGAGATTATGGCTACACCTTC; CDR3: CASSEAQGDYGYTF; J: TRBJ1-2; D: .; size: .; V: TRBV6-1
DNA: TGCGCCAGCAGGTCTAGCGCGGCCGGGGAGCTGTTTTTT; CDR3: CASRSSAAGELFF; J: TRBJ2-2; D: .; size: .; V: TRBV23-1
DNA: TGTGCCAGCAGCCTAGGACCCGGAGGGAACACTGAAGCTTTCTTT; CDR3: CASSLGPGGNTEAFF; J: TRBJ1-1; D: .; size: .; V: TRBV7-2
DNA: TGTGCCTGGAGAATCCCAAATGGCTACACCTTC; CDR3: CAWRIPNGYTF; J: TRBJ1-2; D: .; size: few; V: TRBV30
DNA: TGTGCCAGCAGTTTAGTGGGGGGACGGACCCCCTACGAGCAGTACTTC; CDR3: CASSLVGGRTPYEQYF; J: TRBJ2-7; D: .; size: once; V: TRBV28
DNA: TGTGCCAGCAGTTTAACTTACAGACGTGGAAACACCATATATTTT; CDR3: CASSLTYRRGNTIYF; J: TRBJ1-3; D: .; size: .; V: TRBV28
DNA: TGTGCCTGGAGTGCGGGAGGAGGTGGCTACACCTTC; CDR3: CAWSAGGGGYTF; J: TRBJ1-2; D: .; size: .; V: TRBV30
DNA: TGCGCCAGCAGCCCCCACGACGGGAGCTACACCTTC; CDR3: CASSPHDGSYTF; J: TRBJ1-2; D: .; size: once; V: TRBV4-3
DNA: TGTGCCAGCAGCCCCCCGGGGGGCCGCTCACGAGATACGCAGTATTTT; CDR3: CASSPPGGRSRDTQYF; J: TRBJ2-3; D: .; size: .; V: TRBV9
DNA: TGTGCCAGCAGACCTCCGGGACAGGGTAGGAATGAGCAGTTCTTC; CDR3: CASRPPGQGRNEQFF; J: TRBJ2-1; D: TRBD1; size: .; V: TRBV6-5
DNA: TGTGCCAGCGATTCGGGGAATCAGCCCCAGCATTTT; CDR3: CASDSGNQPQHF; J: TRBJ1-5; D: .; size: .; V: TRBV6-1
DNA: TGTGCCAGCAGCGTTGACACCCGGTTAGCTAACTATGGCTACACCTTC; CDR3: CASSVDTRLANYGYTF; J: TRBJ1-2; D: .; size: .; V: TRBV7-9
DNA: TGTGCCAGCAGTTACCTGGGACAGCGCGAGCAGTACTTC; CDR3: CASSYLGQREQYF; J: TRBJ2-7; D: TRBD1; size: .; V: TRBV6-6